This T cell receptor beta chain was identified in a study of long-term antiretroviral therapy in people with HIV. Study background: When the earliest samples were collected, ART was typically delayed until CD4 counts fell.

The assay used was immunoSEQ (version v3.0), run at survey level. Some clones are missing from TCRdb's copy, which holds only in-frame ones; the method was immunoSEQ multiplex PCR. The sample contains about 28,000 clones, 80% to 85% of which appear only once. Study outcomes and limitations: No data were available on ART adherence, viral resistance or therapy changes.

Turning to this clone: Its antigen remains unidentified.

Germline V gene data show CDR1 as MNHEY and CDR2 as SVGAGI. With 8 bases removed from V and 2 bases from J, the gap between germline ends came to 9 bases. The CDR3 runs 12 residues. The chain recombines TRBV6-5 with TRBJ1-1; D gene ambiguous. The sample here was unsorted PBMCs, taken 0.4 years after starting antiretroviral therapy. The TCR originated in a man aged 18 to 30 with HIV. In nucleotides, the CDR3 is TGTGCCAGCGGGAGGTACAACACTGAAGCTTTCTTT. Its translation: CASGRYNTEAFF.